Below, one T cell receptor beta chain is given with its context. Its antigen is undetermined. This entry belongs to a study of regulatory dendritic cells for organ transplantation. General study results and limits: Mature dendritic cells appeared to drive more memory CD8+ clonal expansion than regulatory ones.

Memory T cells were CD45RO+, naive were CD45RA+, sorted by FACS. Germline trimming cut 5 bases from V and 2 bases from J; bases unmatched to any gene: 3. CDR3 length: 14 amino acids. Germline loops: CDR1 SEHNR, CDR2 FQNEAQ (reference sequence). Sequencing used immunoSEQ multiplex PCR; TCRdb keeps in-frame clones, though not all of them. The sample lists around 30,000 clones, about four fifths occurring once. This chain joins TRBV7-9 and TRBJ2-3; 8 nucleotides match TRBD1. The origin of this receptor is a human donor in good health. The specimen sequenced was naive CD4+ T cells from blood. Subset reported: CD45RA+ naive T cells. The CDR3 here is CASSPGQATDTQYF. In nucleotides, the CDR3 is TGTGCCAGCAGCCCGGGACAGGCCACAGATACGCAGTATTTT.